The 4 T cell receptor beta chains in this list originate from one sample, sequenced in a study of T-cell memory formation after mild COVID-19. TCRdb reprocessed the 5' RACE reads via MiXCR and lists one record per CDR3 protein. The sample holds just over 400,000 distinct CDR3 sequences, under 25% seen once. The sample taken for sequencing was PBMCs or a T cell subset sorted from them (not recorded which). The receptors stem from an adult woman who had mild COVID-19 (a few samples of this study predate the infection). Cell type and time point are not known.

This clonotype has just a few counts. This rearrangement joins TRBV5-1 to TRBJ1-5; 9 nucleotides line up with TRBD1. J gave up 5 bases and V 4 bases, and 4 bases lay outside the gene matches. Germline values: CDR1 SGHRS, CDR2 YFSETQ. This CDR3 is 14 amino acids long. The CDR3 coding sequence is TGCGCCAGCAGCCCCGGACAGGGGTATCAGCCCCAGCATTTT. Amino acid sequence: CASSPGQGYQPQHF. The whole variable domain, remainder taken from reference TRBV5-1 and TRBJ1-5, is KAGVTQTPRYLIKTRGQQVTLSCSPISGHRSVSWYQQTPGQGLQFLFEYFSETQRNKGNFPGRFSGRQFSNSRSEMNVSTLELGDSALYLCASSPGQGYQPQHFGDGTRLSIL.

V is TRBV29-1 and J is TRBJ2-3; D may be TRBD1 or TRBD2 (5 bases each). The CDR3 loop spans 15 amino acids. Trimming shortened V by 1 base and J by 2 bases, and 13 bases separated the two germline ends. Germline CDR1 reads SQVTM; CDR2 reads ANQGSEA. CDR3 nucleotides: TGCAGCGTTGAAGTACTAGGGGCCCCCACAGATACGCAGTATTTT. Its protein product is CSVEVLGAPTDTQYF.

This clonotype was detected only a few times. The V and J genes are TRBV6-2 or TRBV6-3 and TRBJ2-2; TRBD2 aligns across 8 bases. The CDR3 consists of 17 residues. The junction had 4 bases not matched to a gene; V was cut back by 0 bases and J by 1 base. Per the germline V gene, CDR1 is MNHEY and CDR2 is SVGEGT. The CDR3: CASSYSRAGVNTGELFF. CDR3 nucleotide sequence: TGTGCCAGCAGTTACTCGAGAGCGGGAGTGAACACCGGGGAGCTGTTTTTT.

This rearrangement joins TRBV6-2 or TRBV6-3 to TRBJ2-2, with 14 bases matching TRBD2. CDR1 is MNHEY, CDR2 SVGEGT, per germline. Trimming removed 4 bases from V and 7 bases from J; junction bases left unmatched: 5. The CDR3 is made up of 16 amino acids. The CDR3 is CASSSTSGRVGGELFF. The CDR3 region has the DNA TGTGCCAGCAGTTCGACTAGCGGGAGGGTCGGCGGGGAGCTGTTTTTT.